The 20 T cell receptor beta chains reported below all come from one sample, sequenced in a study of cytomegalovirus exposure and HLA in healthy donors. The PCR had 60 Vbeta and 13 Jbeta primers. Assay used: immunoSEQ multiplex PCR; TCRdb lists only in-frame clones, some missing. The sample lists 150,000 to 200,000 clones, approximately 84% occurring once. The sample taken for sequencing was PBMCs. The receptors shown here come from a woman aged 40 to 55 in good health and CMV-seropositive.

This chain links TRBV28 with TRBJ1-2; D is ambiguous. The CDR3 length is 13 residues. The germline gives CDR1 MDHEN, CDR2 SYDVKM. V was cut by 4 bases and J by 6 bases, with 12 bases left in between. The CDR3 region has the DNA TGTGCCAGCAGTTGGTGGAAGGAGGATGGCTACACCTTC. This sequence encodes CASSWWKEDGYTF.

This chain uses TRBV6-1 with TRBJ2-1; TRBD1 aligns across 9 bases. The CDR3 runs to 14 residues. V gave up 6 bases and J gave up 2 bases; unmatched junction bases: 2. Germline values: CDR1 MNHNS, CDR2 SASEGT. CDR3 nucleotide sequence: TGTGCCAGCAGGGGACAGGGAACCTACAATGAGCAGTTCTTC. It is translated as CASRGQGTYNEQFF.

CDR3 sequence reads: CASKFGQKERYGYTF. The CDR3 DNA reads as TGTGCCAGTAAGTTCGGACAGAAAGAACGCTATGGCTACACCTTC. The chain combines TRBV19 with TRBJ1-2; the D gene is possibly TRBD1 (6 bases). V lost 7 bases and J lost 4, with 19 bases in between. Per germline, CDR1 LNHDA and CDR2 SQIVND (reference sequence). The length of the CDR3 is 15 residues.

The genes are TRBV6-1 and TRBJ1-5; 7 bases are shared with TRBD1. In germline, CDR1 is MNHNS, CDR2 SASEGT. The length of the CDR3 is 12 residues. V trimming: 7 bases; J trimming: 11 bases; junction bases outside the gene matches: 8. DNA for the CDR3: TGTGCCAGCAAGACAGGGATCGAGGCCCAGCATTTT. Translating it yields CASKTGIEAQHF.

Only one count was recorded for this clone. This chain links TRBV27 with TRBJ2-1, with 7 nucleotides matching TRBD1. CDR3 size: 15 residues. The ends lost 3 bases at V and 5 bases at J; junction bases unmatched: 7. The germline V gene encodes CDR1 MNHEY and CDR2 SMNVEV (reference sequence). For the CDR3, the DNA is TGTGCCAGCAGTTTTCGAGGGGGCCTGAACAATGAGCAGTTCTTC. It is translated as CASSFRGGLNNEQFF.

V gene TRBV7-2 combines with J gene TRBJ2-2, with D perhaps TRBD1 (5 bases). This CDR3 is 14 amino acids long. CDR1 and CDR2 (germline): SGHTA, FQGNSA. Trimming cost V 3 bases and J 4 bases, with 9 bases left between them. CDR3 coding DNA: TGTGCCAGCAGCTTTGGGGCACTCACCGGGGAGCTGTTTTTT. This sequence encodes CASSFGALTGELFF.

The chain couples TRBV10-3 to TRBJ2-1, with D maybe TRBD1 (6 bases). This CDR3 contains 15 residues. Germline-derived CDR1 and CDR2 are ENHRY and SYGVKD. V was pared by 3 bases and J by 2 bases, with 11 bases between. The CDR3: CAISDSAGAYNEQFF. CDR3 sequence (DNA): TGTGCCATCAGTGACTCTGCAGGGGCCTACAATGAGCAGTTCTTC.

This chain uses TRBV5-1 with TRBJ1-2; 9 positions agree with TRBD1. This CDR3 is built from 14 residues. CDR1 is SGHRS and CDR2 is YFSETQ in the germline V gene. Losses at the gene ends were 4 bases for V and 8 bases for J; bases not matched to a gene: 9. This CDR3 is CASSLAQGAGGYTF. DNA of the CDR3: TGCGCCAGCAGCCTCGCACAGGGGGCGGGAGGCTACACCTTC.

In DNA, the CDR3 is TGCGCCAGCAGCTCAATTCCGTCGGGTGATCTCTATGGCTACACCTTC. Residues: CASSSIPSGDLYGYTF. V and J are TRBV5-1 and TRBJ1-2; the D is unclear. CDR3 size: 16 residues. Trimming removed 3 bases at V and 4 bases at J, with 19 bases between. Germline CDR1 reads SGHRS; CDR2 reads YFSETQ.

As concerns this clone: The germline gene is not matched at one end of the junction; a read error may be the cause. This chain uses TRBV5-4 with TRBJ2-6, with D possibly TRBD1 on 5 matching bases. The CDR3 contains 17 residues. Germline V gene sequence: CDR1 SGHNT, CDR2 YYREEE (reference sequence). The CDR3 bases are TGTGCCAGCAGCCAAGACAACCCAATCTCTGGGGCCAACGGCCTGACTTTC. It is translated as CASSQDNPISGANGLTF.

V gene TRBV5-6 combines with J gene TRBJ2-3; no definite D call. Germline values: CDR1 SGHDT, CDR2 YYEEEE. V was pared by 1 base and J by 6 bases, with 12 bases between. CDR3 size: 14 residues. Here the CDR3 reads CASSLWASSDTQYF. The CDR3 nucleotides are TGTGCCAGCAGCTTGTGGGCCAGCTCCGATACGCAGTATTTT.

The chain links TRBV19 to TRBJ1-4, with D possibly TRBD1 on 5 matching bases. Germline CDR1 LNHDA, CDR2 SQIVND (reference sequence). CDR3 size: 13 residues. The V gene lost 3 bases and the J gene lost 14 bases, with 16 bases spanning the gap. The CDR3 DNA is TGTGCCAGTAGTATGGACCTAGGGGCTGGGCTGTTTTTT. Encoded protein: CASSMDLGAGLFF.

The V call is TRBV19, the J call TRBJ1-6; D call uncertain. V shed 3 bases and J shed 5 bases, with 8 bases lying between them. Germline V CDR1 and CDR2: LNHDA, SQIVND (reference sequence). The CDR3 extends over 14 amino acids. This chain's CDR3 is CASSMMQNNSPLHF. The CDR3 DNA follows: TGTGCCAGTAGTATGATGCAGAATAATTCACCCCTCCACTTT.

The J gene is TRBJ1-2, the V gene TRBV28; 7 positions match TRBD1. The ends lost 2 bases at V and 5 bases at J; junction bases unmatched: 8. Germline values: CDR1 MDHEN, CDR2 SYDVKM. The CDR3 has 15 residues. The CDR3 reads CASSLPQGVPYGYTF. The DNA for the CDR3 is TGTGCCAGCAGTTTACCCCAGGGGGTCCCATATGGCTACACCTTC.

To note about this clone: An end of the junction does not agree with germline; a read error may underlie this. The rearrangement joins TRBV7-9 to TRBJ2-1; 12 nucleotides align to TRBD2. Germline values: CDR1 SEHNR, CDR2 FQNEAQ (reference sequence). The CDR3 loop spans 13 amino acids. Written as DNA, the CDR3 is TGTGCCAGCAGCTTAGCCCCAACTAGCGGGGGGATCTTC. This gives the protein CASSLAPTSGGIF.

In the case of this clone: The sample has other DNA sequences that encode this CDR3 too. This CDR3 reads CASSPERQGQSPLHF. CDR3 bases: TGTGCCAGCAGCCCCGAGAGACAGGGGCAGTCACCCCTCCACTTT. The chain links TRBV7-8 to TRBJ1-6; TRBD1 agrees at 8 bases. The germline gives CDR1 SGHVS, CDR2 FQNEAQ. Trimming removed 5 bases from V and 10 bases from J; junction bases left unmatched: 10. This CDR3 is built from 15 residues. Drawing the rest from reference TRBV7-8 and TRBJ1-6, the complete variable domain is GAGVSQSPRYKVAKRGQDVALRCDPISGHVSLFWYQQALGQGPEFLTYFQNEAQLDKSGLPSDRFFAERPEGSVSTLKIQRTQQEDSAVYLCASSPERQGQSPLHFGNGTRLTVT.

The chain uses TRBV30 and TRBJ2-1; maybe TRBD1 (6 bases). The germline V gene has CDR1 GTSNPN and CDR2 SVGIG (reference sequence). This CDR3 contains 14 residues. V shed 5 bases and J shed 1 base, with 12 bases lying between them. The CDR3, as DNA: TGTGCCTGGGTCCGGCAGGGGTCCTACAATGAGCAGTTCTTC. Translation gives CAWVRQGSYNEQFF.

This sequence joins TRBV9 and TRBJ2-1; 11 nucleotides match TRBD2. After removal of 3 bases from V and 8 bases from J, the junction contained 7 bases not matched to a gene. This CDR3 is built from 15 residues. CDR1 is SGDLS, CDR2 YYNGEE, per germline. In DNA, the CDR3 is TGTGCCAGCAGCGCCCGACTAGCGGGGTCGTATGAGCAGTTCTTC. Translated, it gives CASSARLAGSYEQFF.

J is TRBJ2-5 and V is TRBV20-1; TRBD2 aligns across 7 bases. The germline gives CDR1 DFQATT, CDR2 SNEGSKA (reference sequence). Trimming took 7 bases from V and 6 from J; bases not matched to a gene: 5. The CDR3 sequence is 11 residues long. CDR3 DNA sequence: TGCAGTGGAAGAGCGGGGCAGACCCAGTACTTC. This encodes CSGRAGQTQYF.

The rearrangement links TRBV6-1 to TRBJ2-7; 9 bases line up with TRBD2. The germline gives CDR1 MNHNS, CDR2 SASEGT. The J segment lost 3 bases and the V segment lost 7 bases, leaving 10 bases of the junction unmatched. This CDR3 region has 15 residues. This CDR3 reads CASTRERGVYYEQYF. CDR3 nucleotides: TGTGCCAGCACGAGGGAGCGGGGGGTCTACTACGAGCAGTACTTC.